This T cell receptor beta chain was recovered during a study of glioma-infiltrating T cells. V lost 0 bases and J lost 8; bases outside the gene matches: 6. CDR3 length equals 15 residues. Germline CDR1 LGHNA, CDR2 YNFKEQ. Turning to this clonotype: A much larger clone lies one base from this, so it may be a read error.

Amplification of TCR alpha and beta CDR3 regions from RNA used iRepertoire nested multiplex PCR. TCRdb re-analysed the multiplex PCR reads in MiXCR, keeping a single row per CDR3 protein. The sample records fewer than 250,000 distinct CDR3 sequences, 32% being singletons. This sequence originates from a human donor with low-grade glioma or glioblastoma, undergoing nonglioma brain surgery, or in good health (not recorded which). The chain joins TRBV4-2 to TRBJ2-1; 8 bases align to TRBD2. The material sequenced was glioma tissue, nonneoplastic brain tissue, or PBMCs (not recorded which). In DNA form, the CDR3 reads TGTGCCAGCAGCCAAGAACTAGCGGAATACGATGAGCAGTTCTTC. It specifies CASSQELAEYDEQFF.